The 25 T cell receptor beta chains presented below share a single source sample, sequenced in a study of OX40 agonist ivuxolimab in advanced cancers. Repertoires were generated with immunoSEQ multiplex PCR, while TCRdb's copy carries only in-frame clones and drops some. The table has about 46,000 clones, about nine tenths seen once. This specimen consisted of CD4+ or CD8+ T cells sorted from blood, obtained in a trial of the OX40 agonist ivuxolimab. The receptor set was obtained from an adult with an advanced solid tumor such as melanoma, head and neck, liver or kidney cancer.

The chain combines TRBV19 with TRBJ2-1; D is unresolved. V lost 0 bases to trimming and J lost 6 bases, with 6 bases between them. The CDR3 has 13 amino acids. From germline, CDR1 is LNHDA and CDR2 SQIVND (reference sequence). This CDR3 reads CASSIDPFNEQFF. The DNA for the CDR3 is TGTGCCAGTAGTATAGATCCCTTCAATGAGCAGTTCTTC.

The genes are TRBV7-2 and TRBJ2-3; no reliable D call. The CDR3 extends over 14 amino acids. Trimming left V 5 bases short and J 4 bases short, with 13 bases between. Germline lookup yields CDR1 SGHTA and CDR2 FQGNSA. As DNA, the CDR3 is TGTGCCAGCAGCCCAGAACCGACACCAGATACGCAGTATTTT. Residues: CASSPEPTPDTQYF.

This clone was seen a single time. The V and J genes are TRBV5-5 and TRBJ2-5; 10 bases align to TRBD2. After removal of 4 bases from V and 3 bases from J, the junction contained 3 bases not matched to a gene. This CDR3 is built from 14 residues. Germline CDR1 SGHKS, CDR2 YYEKEE (reference sequence). CDR3 DNA: TGTGCCAGCAGCGCAGGGACTAGCGAAGAGACCCAGTACTTC. It yields the protein CASSAGTSEETQYF.

The genes are TRBV27 and TRBJ2-1; D call uncertain. V was shortened by 3 bases and J by 7 bases, with 10 bases between the two germline ends. There are 13 residues in the CDR3. In germline, CDR1 is MNHEY, CDR2 SMNVEV (reference sequence). CDR3 protein: CASSLYGSNEQFF. The DNA of the CDR3 is TGTGCCAGCAGTTTGTACGGGTCTAATGAGCAGTTCTTC.

This clone has just a few counts. The rearrangement uses TRBV5-6 and TRBJ1-1, with 8 bases identical to TRBD1. The CDR3 totals 13 residues. With V trimmed by 2 bases and J by 7 bases, 4 bases remained unmatched. CDR1 is SGHDT and CDR2 is YYEEEE in the germline V gene. The CDR3 loop is CASSFGQGVEAFF. DNA of the CDR3: TGTGCCAGCAGCTTCGGACAGGGTGTTGAAGCTTTCTTT.

The chain joins TRBV21-1 to TRBJ1-1. TRBV21-1 is a documented pseudogene. This CDR3 is 14 amino acids long. The CDR3 protein is CASSKTDWNTEAFF. The DNA for the CDR3 is TGTGCCAGCAGCAAAACGGATTGGAACACTGAAGCTTTCTTT.

This clone was observed once. The chain is built from TRBV30 and TRBJ2-7, with TRBD2 matching 9 bases. Per the germline V gene, CDR1 is GTSNPN and CDR2 is SVGIG (reference sequence). This CDR3 has 15 residues. Trimming at V came to 2 bases and at J to 1 base, leaving 6 bases not matched to a gene. The CDR3 loop reads CAWSKVSGGSYEQYF. CDR3 coding DNA: TGTGCCTGGAGTAAGGTTAGCGGGGGTTCCTACGAGCAGTACTTC.

The CDR3 is CASSLGRSYEQYF. DNA of the CDR3: TGTGCCAGCAGCTTGGGCAGATCCTACGAGCAGTACTTC. The chain combines TRBV5-4 with TRBJ2-7; unclear D gene. The length of the CDR3 is 13 residues. V lost 0 bases, J lost 1 base, and 5 bases lay in between. CDR1 and CDR2 from the germline V gene are SGHNT and YYREEE (reference sequence).

This chain connects TRBV5-5 to TRBJ2-7, with a weak D call TRBD1 (6 bases). The CDR3 runs to 15 residues. Per the germline V gene, CDR1 is SGHKS and CDR2 is YYEKEE (reference sequence). Trimming left V 0 bases short and J 1 base short, with 11 bases between. Here the CDR3 reads CASSLETGLSYEQYF. CDR3 bases: TGTGCCAGCAGCTTGGAAACAGGGCTTTCCTACGAGCAGTACTTC.

The V and J genes are TRBV27 and TRBJ1-6, with D unclear. The CDR3 extends over 14 amino acids. In germline, CDR1 is MNHEY, CDR2 SMNVEV (reference sequence). With 11 bases removed from V and 1 base from J, the gap between germline ends came to 12 bases. Written as DNA, the CDR3 is TGTGCCTCAGGATTGAGTTCCTATAATTCACCCCTCCACTTT. Its protein product is CASGLSSYNSPLHF.

The chain employs TRBV7-9 and TRBJ1-1; D remains ambiguous. V was trimmed by 11 bases and J by 0 bases, leaving 13 bases between them. This CDR3 spans 13 amino acids. Germline-derived CDR1 and CDR2 are SEHNR and FQNEAQ (reference sequence). This chain's CDR3 is CALAEGLNTEAFF. The CDR3 DNA sequence: TGTGCCCTGGCGGAAGGGTTGAACACTGAAGCTTTCTTT.

This sequence joins TRBV7-2 and TRBJ2-7, with TRBD1 matching 8 bases. V trimming: 5 bases; J trimming: 4 bases; junction bases outside the gene matches: 7. Germline-derived CDR1 and CDR2 are SGHTA and FQGNSA. CDR3 size: 14 residues. The CDR3 DNA reads TGTGCCAGCAGCAGCCGGACAGGGCCTTACGAGCAGTACTTC. It yields the protein CASSSRTGPYEQYF.

This clone was detected only once. This chain joins TRBV18 and TRBJ1-2; the D is unclear. The CDR3 extends over 15 amino acids. In germline, CDR1 is KGHSH, CDR2 LQKENI. With 3 bases removed from V and 3 bases from J, the gap between germline ends came to 14 bases. The DNA for the CDR3 is TGTGCCAGCTCACCTCAATCGGGTGCGCACTATGGCTACACCTTC. This translates into CASSPQSGAHYGYTF.

This sequence joins TRBV28 and TRBJ2-7; TRBD2 matches at 7 bases. Unmatched junction bases numbered 0, after V lost 3 bases and J lost 7 bases. CDR3 size: 11 residues. Germline assignment: CDR1 MDHEN and CDR2 SYDVKM. CDR3 in amino acids: CASSLGGEQYF. CDR3 coding DNA: TGTGCCAGCAGTTTGGGGGGGGAGCAGTACTTC.

The rearrangement links TRBV27 to TRBJ1-5, with D possibly matching TRBD1 (5 bases). This CDR3 contains 11 residues. V was trimmed by 8 bases and J by 9 bases, leaving 11 bases between them. Germline CDR1 is MNHEY and CDR2 is SMNVEV (reference sequence). The CDR3 DNA reads TGTGCCAGCGGGACGGGGATGCCCCAGCATTTT. Encoded protein: CASGTGMPQHF.

This chain joins TRBV28 and TRBJ2-1; TRBD2 agrees at 12 bases. V trimming: 7 bases; J trimming: 8 bases; junction bases outside the gene matches: 9. Per the germline V gene, CDR1 is MDHEN and CDR2 is SYDVKM. The CDR3 spans 15 residues. CDR3: CASTLRLAGADEQFF. CDR3 nucleotides: TGTGCCAGCACCCTCCGACTAGCGGGGGCCGATGAGCAGTTCTTC. The entire variable domain, with the rest obtained from reference TRBV28 and TRBJ2-1, is as follows: DVKVTQSSRYLVKRTGEKVFLECVQDMDHENMFWYRQDPGLGLRLIYFSYDVKMKEKGDIPEGYSVSREKKERFSLILESASTNQTSMYLCASTLRLAGADEQFFGPGTRLTVL.

A single count supports this clone. The chain joins TRBV27 to TRBJ1-2; 8 nucleotides line up with TRBD1. The CDR3 spans 14 residues. Looked up from germline, CDR1 is MNHEY and CDR2 is SMNVEV (reference sequence). With 2 bases clipped from V and 7 bases from J, the junction kept 6 bases outside the gene matches. The CDR3 region is CASSLIGTGAGYTF. In nucleotides, the CDR3 is TGTGCCAGCAGTTTAATAGGGACAGGCGCTGGCTACACCTTC.

The chain combines TRBV13 with TRBJ2-7; 11 nucleotides line up with TRBD2. V lost 4 bases to trimming and J lost 5 bases; unmatched junction nucleotides: 1. This CDR3 has 13 amino acids. Germline V lookup: CDR1 PRHDT, CDR2 FYEKMQ (reference sequence). CDR3 sequence reads: CASSSGLADEQYF. The DNA for the CDR3 is TGTGCCAGCAGCTCGGGACTAGCGGACGAGCAGTACTTC.

The chain employs TRBV13 and TRBJ1-1; D gene unclear. CDR3 length: 16 amino acids. Germline V gene sequence: CDR1 PRHDT, CDR2 FYEKMQ (reference sequence). The germline V and J ends were trimmed by 7 bases and 1 base, with 19 bases remaining between them. The CDR3 nucleotides read TGTGCCAGCAAACTATCCCCCGACTTGTCGAACACTGAAGCTTTCTTT. It is translated as CASKLSPDLSNTEAFF.

V and J are TRBV27 and TRBJ2-7, with TRBD2 as a possible D gene (5 bases). This CDR3 region has 15 residues. Germline CDR1 MNHEY, CDR2 SMNVEV (reference sequence). Trimming removed 6 bases at V and 2 bases at J, with 17 bases between. The CDR3 spells CASSPGSGETYEQYF. The CDR3 region has the DNA TGTGCCAGCAGCCCCGGCTCCGGGGAAACCTACGAGCAGTACTTC.

J is TRBJ2-3 and V is TRBV27; no clear D. Germline CDR1 is MNHEY and CDR2 is SMNVEV (reference sequence). This CDR3 region has 14 residues. Trimming left V 5 bases short and J 0 bases short, with 9 bases between. CDR3 DNA sequence: TGTGCCAGCAGTCTGACTTCTAGCACAGATACGCAGTATTTT. Residues: CASSLTSSTDTQYF.

V usage is TRBV28 and J usage is TRBJ2-5; 8 bases match TRBD1. The CDR3 covers 16 residues. V lost 5 bases and J lost 1; bases outside the gene matches: 9. Germline V CDR1 and CDR2: MDHEN, SYDVKM. The CDR3 DNA sequence: TGTGCCAGCAGTCCCGGGACAGGTCGAATCCAAGAGACCCAGTACTTC. As protein: CASSPGTGRIQETQYF.

The sample holds a few counts of this clone. CDR3 amino acids: CASSLNRINTEAFF. The CDR3 region has the DNA TGTGCCAGCAGTTTGAATCGGATCAACACTGAAGCTTTCTTT. This sequence joins TRBV28 and TRBJ1-1, with D hard to call. This CDR3 region has 14 residues. Trimming took 3 bases from V and 2 from J, leaving 10 bases between them. Germline V lookup: CDR1 MDHEN, CDR2 SYDVKM.

This clone was seen only once. One end of the junction varies from germline; a read error may be responsible. The CDR3 nucleotides are TGTGTCAGCAGCGTAGCCCTCAACTCACAGGGTAACTATGGCTACACCTTC. It specifies CVSSVALNSQGNYGYTF. The chain uses TRBV9 and TRBJ1-2; tentative D call: TRBD1 (6 bases). Per the germline V gene, CDR1 is SGDLS and CDR2 is YYNGEE. This CDR3 has 17 amino acids.

The J gene is TRBJ1-1, the V gene TRBV7-2; perhaps TRBD1 as D (6 bases). In germline, CDR1 is SGHTA, CDR2 FQGNSA. Deletions cut 3 bases from V and 8 bases from J, with 16 bases between. The CDR3 covers 14 residues. DNA of the CDR3: TGTGCCAGCAGCTTGGCGGGGCTAGGGGGAGAAGCTTTCTTT. Translation gives CASSLAGLGGEAFF.